This T cell receptor beta chain was sequenced during a study of T-cell memory formation after mild COVID-19. Using its own MiXCR run on the 5' RACE reads, TCRdb lists one record per CDR3 protein. The table has roughly 400,000 distinct CDR3 sequences, about 24% seen once. Comments on this clonotype: A read error may produce the germline difference seen at one junction end.

The CDR3 covers 16 residues. The V gene's germline CDR1 is SEHNR and CDR2 FQNEAQ (reference sequence). The clonotype comes from an adult woman who had mild COVID-19 (a few samples of this study predate the infection). Cell type and time point are not known. The source material was PBMCs or a T cell subset sorted from them (not recorded which). The genes are TRBV7-9 and TRBJ2-1; weak D call: TRBD2 (6 bases). The CDR3 DNA sequence: TGTGCAAGCAGCTGGACGCGACGGGAGACCTACAATGAGCAGTTCTTC. Residues: CASSWTRRETYNEQFF. Variable domain in full (rest from reference TRBV7-9 and TRBJ2-1): DTGVSQNPRHKITKRGQNVTFRCDPISEHNRLYWYRQTLGQGPEFLTYFQNEAQLEKSRLLSDRFSAERPKGSFSTLEIQRTEQGDSAMYLCASSWTRRETYNEQFFGPGTRLTVL.